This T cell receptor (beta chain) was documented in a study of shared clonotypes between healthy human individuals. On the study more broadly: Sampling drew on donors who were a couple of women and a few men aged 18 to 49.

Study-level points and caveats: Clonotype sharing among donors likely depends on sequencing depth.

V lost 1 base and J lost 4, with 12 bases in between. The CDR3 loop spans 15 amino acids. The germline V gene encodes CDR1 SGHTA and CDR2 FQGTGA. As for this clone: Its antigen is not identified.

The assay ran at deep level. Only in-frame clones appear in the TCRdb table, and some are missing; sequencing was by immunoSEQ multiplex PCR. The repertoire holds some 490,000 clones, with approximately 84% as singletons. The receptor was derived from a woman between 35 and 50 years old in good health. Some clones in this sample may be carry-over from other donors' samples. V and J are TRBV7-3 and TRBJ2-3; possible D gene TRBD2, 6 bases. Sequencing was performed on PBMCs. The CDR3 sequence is CASSLNGRGADTQYF. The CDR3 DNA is TGTGCCAGCAGCTTAAACGGGAGAGGGGCAGATACGCAGTATTTT.